The 11 T cell receptor beta chains below come from one sample, sequenced in a study of T-cell memory formation after mild COVID-19. TCRdb re-called the 5' RACE reads through MiXCR, storing one row per CDR3 protein. The sample lists about 360,000 distinct CDR3 sequences, under 15% seen once, with roughly 22% in the top ten. Sample: PBMCs or a T cell subset sorted from them (not recorded which). All receptors come from a man younger than 35 who had mild COVID-19 (a few samples of this study predate the infection). Cell type and time point are not known.

This chain uses TRBV7-3 with TRBJ2-1, with D hard to call. The V gene lost 1 base and the J gene lost 5 bases, with 6 bases spanning the gap. Germline CDR1 and CDR2: SGHTA and FQGTGA. The CDR3 runs to 13 residues. The CDR3 bases are TGTGCCAGCAGCTTAATGGCCGACAATGAGCAGTTCTTC. It translates to CASSLMADNEQFF.

The V call is TRBV7-8, the J call TRBJ2-1; D ambiguous. The CDR3 spans 16 residues. The germline V gene encodes CDR1 SGHVS and CDR2 FQNEAQ. V lost 5 bases to trimming and J lost 5 bases, with 19 bases between them. The CDR3 DNA is TGTGCCAGCAGCCTAAGTGCCACACGCACCCACAATGAGCAGTTCTTC. Its translation: CASSLSATRTHNEQFF.

This clonotype was counted a few times. The V call is TRBV20-1, the J call TRBJ2-3; 8 bases agree with TRBD2. Germline trimming cut 2 bases from V and 4 bases from J; bases unmatched to any gene: 2. Germline V gene lookup returns CDR1 DFQATT and CDR2 SNEGSKA (reference sequence). CDR3 size: 13 residues. The CDR3 sequence: CSARRGGSDTQYF. CDR3 DNA sequence: TGCAGTGCTAGACGGGGGGGCTCAGATACGCAGTATTTT.

The gene calls are TRBV14 and TRBJ2-7; D remains unclear. Germline CDR1 and CDR2: SGHDN and FVKESK. The CDR3 covers 15 residues. V was cut by 4 bases and J by 4 bases, with 17 bases left in between. The DNA for the CDR3 is TGTGCCAGCAGCCCCCTCACCCACCGCCCTTACGAGCAGTACTTC. Translation gives CASSPLTHRPYEQYF.

This rearrangement joins TRBV6-4 to TRBJ1-1; no clear D gene. The germline CDR1 and CDR2 sequences are MRHNA and SNTAGT. The CDR3 runs 14 residues. V shed 3 bases and J shed 11 bases, with 19 bases lying between them. CDR3 nucleotide sequence: TGTGCCAGCAGTGAATTTGCGGCTGGTGGAGGGGCTTTCTTT. Translated, it gives CASSEFAAGGGAFF.

The V gene is TRBV28, the J gene TRBJ2-7, with D perhaps assigned TRBD1 or TRBD2 (5 bases each). V dropped 1 base and J dropped 5 bases, with 15 bases sitting between them. CDR1 is MDHEN, CDR2 SYDVKM, per germline. This CDR3 is built from 15 residues. The CDR3 region is CASSLSGLGIHEQYV. CDR3 nucleotides: TGTGCCAGCAGTTTATCGGGGCTAGGGATCCACGAGCAGTACGTC.

V gene TRBV20-1 combines with J gene TRBJ2-5, with 7 bases that match TRBD1. The CDR3 is 12 amino acids. The V segment lost 5 bases and the J segment 1 base; nucleotides outside the gene matches: 1. Germline lookup yields CDR1 DFQATT and CDR2 SNEGSKA (reference sequence). CDR3 DNA sequence: TGCAGTGCTCCAGGGGGCCAAGAGACCCAGTACTTC. Protein: CSAPGGQETQYF.

This chain connects TRBV12-3 or TRBV12-4 to TRBJ1-5; D gene ambiguous. CDR3 length equals 15 residues. Deletions cut 1 base from V and 2 bases from J, with 9 bases between. CDR3 protein: CASSLGSAGNQPQHF. CDR3 DNA: TGTGCCAGCAGTTTAGGTTCGGCGGGCAATCAGCCCCAGCATTTT.

V gene TRBV7-9 combines with J gene TRBJ1-2; D gene unclear. CDR3 length equals 11 residues. Germline CDR1 and CDR2: SEHNR and FQNEAQ (reference sequence). V lost 7 bases, J lost 7 bases, and 10 bases lay in between. The CDR3 DNA reads TGTGCCAGCACTGGGGTAACTGGCTACACCTTC. This codes for CASTGVTGYTF.

This clonotype showed up many times. This chain connects TRBV6-5 to TRBJ1-1; 9 nucleotides agree with TRBD1. From germline, CDR1 is MNHEY and CDR2 SVGAGI. The CDR3 has 13 amino acids. V shed 6 bases, J shed 4 bases, and the junction held 3 bases outside the gene matches. The chain's CDR3 is CASRGTGPTEAFF. For the CDR3, the DNA is TGTGCCAGCAGAGGGACAGGGCCCACTGAAGCTTTCTTT.

This clonotype was seen more than once but under ten times. Relative to the germline gene, one junction end is altered; a read error may explain this. The V and J genes are TRBV20-1 and TRBJ1-1; possibly TRBD1 for D (6 bases). The CDR3 is 15 residues long. Germline CDR1 is DFQATT and CDR2 is SNEGSKA (reference sequence). In DNA form, the CDR3 reads TGCAGTGCTAGCCCTGGGGGGGCAGCAAACATTGAAGCTTTCTTT. This gives the protein CSASPGGAANIEAFF.